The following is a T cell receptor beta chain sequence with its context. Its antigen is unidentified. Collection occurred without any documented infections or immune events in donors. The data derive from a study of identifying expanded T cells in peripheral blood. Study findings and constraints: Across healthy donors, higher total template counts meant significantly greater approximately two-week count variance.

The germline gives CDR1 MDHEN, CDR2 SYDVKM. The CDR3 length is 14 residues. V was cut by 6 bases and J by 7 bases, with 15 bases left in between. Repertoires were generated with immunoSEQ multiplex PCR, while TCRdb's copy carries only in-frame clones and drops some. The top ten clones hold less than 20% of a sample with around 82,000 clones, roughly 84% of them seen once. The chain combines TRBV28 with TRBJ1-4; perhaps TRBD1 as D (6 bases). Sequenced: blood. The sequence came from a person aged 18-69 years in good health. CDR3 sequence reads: CASRWQGQGEKLFF. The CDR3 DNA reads TGTGCCAGCAGGTGGCAGGGGCAGGGTGAAAAACTGTTTTTT.